The 25 T cell receptor beta chains below were found in one sample sequenced in a study of blood T cell repertoires in COVID-19. Profiling relied on immunoSEQ multiplex PCR, and the TCRdb table lists in-frame clones only, not all of them. This sample has under 200,000 clones, with under 90% found just once. The sample consisted of PBMCs or T cells enriched from blood (not recorded which). The source is a woman aged 60-75 years who had recovered from COVID-19.

The chain couples TRBV6-5 to TRBJ2-7; D is possibly TRBD1 (5 bases). Germline lookup yields CDR1 MNHEY and CDR2 SVGAGI. The V end lost 6 bases, the J end lost 3 bases, and 9 bases lay between the germline ends. The CDR3 loop spans 12 amino acids. The CDR3: CASSVDSYEQYF. CDR3 bases: TGTGCCAGCAGCGTCGACAGCTACGAGCAGTACTTC.

The gene calls are TRBV5-4 and TRBJ1-2; TRBD1 might be the D (6 bases). The CDR3 consists of 13 residues. V gave up 0 bases and J gave up 4 bases, with 7 bases separating them. The germline CDR1 and CDR2 sequences are SGHNT and YYREEE (reference sequence). CDR3 residues: CASSLGDTYGYTF. As DNA, the CDR3 is TGTGCCAGCAGCTTGGGGGACACCTATGGCTACACCTTC.

The rearrangement uses TRBV6-6 and TRBJ2-3; D ambiguous. Trimming removed 2 bases at V and 0 bases at J, with 6 bases between. The CDR3 sequence is 14 residues long. Germline CDR1 MNHNY, CDR2 SVGAGI (reference sequence). The CDR3 loop is CASSYARSTDTQYF. Here the CDR3 DNA reads TGTGCCAGCAGTTACGCGCGGAGCACAGATACGCAGTATTTT.

The gene calls are TRBV7-3 and TRBJ2-7, with TRBD1 identical over 9 bases. Germline V gene sequence: CDR1 SGHTA, CDR2 FQGTGA. The trim removed 4 bases at V and 6 bases at J, leaving 4 bases unmatched. This CDR3 is built from 13 residues. The CDR3: CASSWDREGEQYF. CDR3 DNA: TGTGCCAGCAGCTGGGACAGGGAGGGCGAGCAGTACTTC.

The chain links TRBV7-3 to TRBJ1-1; no reliable D call. With 3 bases removed from V and 1 base from J, the gap between germline ends came to 6 bases. There are 13 residues in the CDR3. Germline CDR1 reads SGHTA; CDR2 reads FQGTGA. CDR3 nucleotide sequence: TGTGCCAGCAGCTTCACAGAGAACACTGAAGCTTTCTTT. As protein: CASSFTENTEAFF.

The CDR3 DNA sequence: TGTGCCAGCAGCAGCGGGAGGATGAACACTGAAGCTTTCTTT. This translates into CASSSGRMNTEAFF. This chain links TRBV21-1 with TRBJ1-1. TRBV21-1 is a known pseudogene. The CDR3 covers 14 residues.

The chain recombines TRBV5-1 with TRBJ1-2; D gene uncertain. This CDR3 is built from 18 residues. Germline values: CDR1 SGHRS, CDR2 YFSETQ. Trimming removed 1 base at V and 0 bases at J, with 19 bases between. The DNA of the CDR3 is TGCGCCAGCAGCTTGTCAGTGACCCCGGGAAGAGCTAACTATGGCTACACCTTC. Amino acids: CASSLSVTPGRANYGYTF.

The chain's CDR3 is CASSLLGAGYTF. The CDR3 DNA reads TGTGCCAGCAGCTTATTGGGGGCTGGCTACACCTTC. The gene calls are TRBV7-2 and TRBJ1-2; perhaps TRBD1 as D (6 bases). This CDR3 comprises 12 residues. Germline values: CDR1 SGHTA, CDR2 FQGNSA. Trimming removed 2 bases at V and 7 bases at J, with 8 bases between.

This chain links TRBV2 with TRBJ2-3; a possible D gene is TRBD2 (6 bases). V lost 8 bases, J lost 1 base, and 13 bases lay in between. The CDR3 is made up of 14 amino acids. Germline V gene data show CDR1 as SNHLY and CDR2 as FYNNEI. The CDR3 reads CASESPSGTDTQYF. DNA for the CDR3: TGTGCCAGCGAATCCCCTAGCGGCACAGATACGCAGTATTTT.

This chain uses TRBV5-8 with TRBJ2-7, with 8 positions matching TRBD1. V lost 4 bases to trimming and J lost 2 bases; unmatched junction nucleotides: 5. This CDR3 is built from 14 residues. The V gene's germline CDR1 is SGHTS and CDR2 YDEGEE. The CDR3 DNA is TGTGCCAGCAGCCGGACAGGGAAAGCCTACGAGCAGTACTTC. Amino acid sequence: CASSRTGKAYEQYF.

The V and J genes are TRBV27 and TRBJ1-6; D possibly corresponds to TRBD1 (6 bases). Trimming removed 6 bases from V and 0 bases from J, with 15 bases in between. The CDR3 totals 17 residues. Germline V gives CDR1 MNHEY, CDR2 SMNVEV (reference sequence). Here the CDR3 reads CASSRGTPSSYNSPLHF. CDR3 coding DNA: TGTGCCAGCAGCCGAGGGACACCGAGCTCCTATAATTCACCCCTCCACTTT.

The V and J genes are TRBV7-2 and TRBJ1-6; 10 nucleotides match TRBD1. Germline V gene data show CDR1 as SGHTA and CDR2 as FQGNSA. This CDR3 is 17 amino acids long. The V gene end was trimmed by 1 base and the J gene end by 5 bases; junction bases not matched to a gene: 5. The chain's CDR3 is CASSLGSGQGDNSPLHF. As DNA, the CDR3 is TGTGCCAGCAGCTTAGGTAGTGGACAGGGGGATAATTCACCCCTCCACTTT.

The chain uses TRBV3-1 (or the pseudogene TRBV3-2) and TRBJ2-2, with D unresolved. This CDR3 contains 15 residues. Trimming took off 0 bases at V and 4 bases at J, with 9 bases between the two ends. CDR1 is LGHDT and CDR2 is YNNKEL in the germline V gene (reference sequence). CDR3 nucleotide sequence: TGTGCCAGCAGCCAAGACACGGTATTCACCGGGGAGCTGTTTTTT. This translates into CASSQDTVFTGELFF.

This clone was seen a single time. The genes are TRBV27 and TRBJ1-1; no definite D call. Looked up from germline, CDR1 is MNHEY and CDR2 is SMNVEV (reference sequence). The CDR3 contains 16 residues. V was pared by 8 bases and J by 3 bases, with 22 bases between. The CDR3 is CASSPWERYLDTEAFF. CDR3 in DNA: TGTGCCAGCTCCCCTTGGGAGAGGTATCTGGACACTGAAGCTTTCTTT.

This clone has more than one count but fewer than ten. The V call is TRBV27, the J call TRBJ2-7; 8 positions match TRBD1. The CDR3 runs to 14 residues. Germline-derived CDR1 and CDR2 are MNHEY and SMNVEV (reference sequence). The junction had 5 bases not matched to a gene; V was cut back by 5 bases and J by 2 bases. The CDR3 sequence: CASSPWDRPYEQYF. CDR3 coding DNA: TGTGCCAGCAGTCCCTGGGACAGGCCCTACGAGCAGTACTTC.

The chain combines TRBV12-5 with TRBJ2-5; no reliable D call. CDR1 is LGHNT and CDR2 is FRNRAP in the germline V gene. Trimming cost V 8 bases and J 2 bases, with 18 bases left between them. CDR3 length: 15 residues. The CDR3 nucleotides read TGTGCTAGTCAAGCAATGTCAGGAACTCAAGAGACCCAGTACTTC. Its translation is CASQAMSGTQETQYF.

At least ten counts were recorded for this clone. The genes are TRBV24-1 and TRBJ1-3, with TRBD1 matching over 7 bases. The ends lost 10 bases at V and 0 bases at J; junction bases unmatched: 8. This CDR3 is built from 15 residues. CDR1 is KGHDR and CDR2 is SFDVKD in the germline V gene. CDR3: CATGDSSSSGNTIYF. DNA for the CDR3: TGTGCCACAGGGGACAGCTCGAGCTCTGGAAACACCATATATTTT.

V gene TRBV2 combines with J gene TRBJ2-2, with 11 bases lining up with TRBD1. The trim removed 6 bases at V and 3 bases at J, leaving 21 bases unmatched. Germline CDR1 and CDR2: SNHLY and FYNNEI. The CDR3 runs 21 residues. CDR3 amino acids: CASRAARTGGGNMWDTGELFF. CDR3 in DNA: TGTGCCAGCAGGGCGGCGAGGACAGGGGGCGGTAATATGTGGGACACCGGGGAGCTGTTTTTT.

The chain carries TRBV12-5 and TRBJ2-3; D unclear. Germline CDR1 reads LGHNT; CDR2 reads FRNRAP. The CDR3 extends over 13 amino acids. The V and J ends lost 10 bases and 3 bases respectively, with 14 bases between them. This CDR3 is CATLAAGTDTQYF. DNA of the CDR3: TGTGCTACCCTGGCTGCCGGGACAGATACGCAGTATTTT.

This rearrangement joins TRBV30 to TRBJ1-3; tentative D call: TRBD1 (5 bases). Germline CDR1 reads GTSNPN; CDR2 reads SVGIG (reference sequence). This CDR3 has 17 amino acids. Trimming shortened V by 0 bases and J by 0 bases, and 15 bases separated the two germline ends. DNA of the CDR3: TGTGCCTGGAGTGTAAGGGGTATGGGCCTCTCTGGAAACACCATATATTTT. This sequence encodes CAWSVRGMGLSGNTIYF.

V is TRBV27 and J is TRBJ1-2; TRBD1 aligns across 12 bases. CDR3 size: 14 residues. The junction had 4 bases not matched to a gene; V was cut back by 6 bases and J by 5 bases. Germline CDR1 is MNHEY and CDR2 is SMNVEV (reference sequence). DNA of the CDR3: TGTGCCAGCAGGGGACAGGGGGCGCAATATGGCTACACCTTC. Protein sequence: CASRGQGAQYGYTF.

The genes are TRBV7-9 and TRBJ1-5; TRBD1 agrees at 7 bases. Per the germline V gene, CDR1 is SEHNR and CDR2 is FQNEAQ (reference sequence). This CDR3 contains 14 residues. Trimming took 4 bases from V and 9 from J; bases not matched to a gene: 9. The CDR3: CASSSGTALGPQHF. CDR3 sequence (DNA): TGTGCCAGCAGCTCCGGGACAGCCCTCGGGCCCCAGCATTTT. The entire variable domain, with the rest obtained from reference TRBV7-9 and TRBJ1-5, is as follows: DTGVSQNPRHKITKRGQNVTFRCDPISEHNRLYWYRQTLGQGPEFLTYFQNEAQLEKSRLLSDRFSAERPKGSFSTLEIQRTEQGDSAMYLCASSSGTALGPQHFGDGTRLSIL.

The chain links TRBV18 to TRBJ1-1; perhaps TRBD1 as D (6 bases). Trimming stripped 5 bases from V and 1 base from J, with 17 bases between. CDR3 length: 16 residues. Germline V CDR1 and CDR2: KGHSH, LQKENI. The CDR3, as DNA: TGTGCCAGCTCAGCCCGAGGGGGGGCGGGGAACACTGAAGCTTTCTTT. Protein product: CASSARGGAGNTEAFF.

DNA of the CDR3: TGTGCCAGCAGTCGCCTAGCGGGGGGGCCAGATGAGCAGTTCTTC. It yields the protein CASSRLAGGPDEQFF. This chain joins TRBV2 and TRBJ2-1; 12 nucleotides agree with TRBD2. CDR3 length equals 15 residues. Trimming cost V 5 bases and J 8 bases; bases outside gene matches: 7. Germline loops: CDR1 SNHLY, CDR2 FYNNEI.

The rearrangement links TRBV11-3 to TRBJ1-1; the D gene is possibly TRBD1 (5 bases). Germline V gene lookup returns CDR1 SGHNT and CDR2 YENEEA. This CDR3 is built from 16 residues. Trimming removed 4 bases at V and 2 bases at J, with 17 bases between. The CDR3 coding sequence is TGTGCCAGCAGCTCATCAGGGAGGGTTTTAAACACTGAAGCTTTCTTT. Its translation is CASSSSGRVLNTEAFF.